The present entry profiles one TCR beta chain with its context. V was cut by 6 bases and J by 2 bases, with 14 bases left in between. Germline V CDR1 and CDR2: MDHEN, SYDVKM. The CDR3 consists of 14 residues. This entry comes from a study of blood T cell repertoires in COVID-19. Study-level information: Specimens from acute and convalescent COVID-19 originated in the United States, Italy and Spain.

Living in roughly 23 US areas, the participants were between 18 and 89 years of age. Categorization into cohorts depended on clinical history that participants reported. Recovered participants had two consecutive negative NP/OP PCR tests, healthcare professional clearance, or symptom resolution. Sequenced by immunoSEQ multiplex PCR; TCRdb stores in-frame clones only, minus some. The sample holds 150,000 to 200,000 clones; roughly 86% are singletons and the top ten take under 9.5%. The source is a young woman who had recovered from COVID-19. The chain has TRBV28 and TRBJ2-7; D ambiguous. Material for sequencing was PBMCs or T cells enriched from blood (not recorded which). CDR3 in DNA: TGTGCCAGCAGCTCCAGTCTGCTTACCTACGAGCAGTACTTC. Translated, it gives CASSSSLLTYEQYF.